These 21 T cell receptor beta chains share one sample of origin, sequenced in a study of blood T cell repertoires in COVID-19. Data came from immunoSEQ multiplex PCR; TCRdb stores just in-frame clones and leaves some out. Among under 350,000 clones listed, 75% to 90% were seen once. What was sequenced was peripheral blood. The receptors shown here come from a man aged 45-65 years with acute or convalescent COVID-19.

This chain uses TRBV5-1 with TRBJ2-5; possible D gene TRBD2, 5 bases. The germline CDR1 and CDR2 sequences are SGHRS and YFSETQ. The CDR3 consists of 14 residues. Trimming left V 4 bases short and J 5 bases short, with 15 bases between. CDR3 residues: CASSRGNEEETQYF. DNA of the CDR3: TGCGCCAGCAGCCGGGGAAATGAGGAGGAGACCCAGTACTTC.

The genes are TRBV4-1 and TRBJ1-6; no firm D call. The CDR3 extends over 18 amino acids. Germline V gene sequence: CDR1 MGHRA, CDR2 YSYEKL. V was shortened by 3 bases and J by 1 base, with 16 bases between the two germline ends. The DNA for the CDR3 is TGCGCCAGCAGCCATCTCCCCCTCGTTAGATCCTATAATTCACCCCTCCACTTT. Encoded protein: CASSHLPLVRSYNSPLHF.

The count of this clone is one. The chain links TRBV9 to TRBJ2-7; the match to TRBD2 covers 7 bases. V trimming: 4 bases; J trimming: 1 base; junction bases outside the gene matches: 11. The CDR3 contains 16 residues. The germline V gene has CDR1 SGDLS and CDR2 YYNGEE. CDR3 DNA: TGTGCCAGCAGCCCCCGGTTGGGGGGGAGTTCCTACGAGCAGTACTTC. This translates into CASSPRLGGSSYEQYF.

The rearrangement links TRBV12-3 or TRBV12-4 to TRBJ1-5; TRBD1 is a possible D gene (5 bases). V shed 2 bases and J shed 7 bases, with 9 bases lying between them. The CDR3 length is 13 residues. The CDR3 coding sequence is TGTGCCAGCAGTTTACATCCAGGGCAGCCCCAGCATTTT. Residues: CASSLHPGQPQHF.

This chain connects TRBV10-3 to TRBJ2-2; 13 bases fit TRBD2. In germline, CDR1 is ENHRY, CDR2 SYGVKD. V lost 2 bases and J lost 5; bases outside the gene matches: 5. The CDR3 extends over 17 amino acids. For the CDR3, the DNA is TGTGCCATCAGTGAGGGACTAGCGGGGGCCTCGACCGGGGAGCTGTTTTTT. Translating it yields CAISEGLAGASTGELFF.

This chain links TRBV10-3 with TRBJ1-4; the D is unclear. Per germline, CDR1 ENHRY and CDR2 SYGVKD. Trimming pared 8 bases from V and 0 bases from J, leaving 7 bases between. The CDR3 has 13 amino acids. CDR3 loop: CAIYSATNEKLFF. The CDR3 nucleotides read TGTGCCATCTATTCAGCAACTAATGAAAAACTGTTTTTT.

This rearrangement joins TRBV4-1 to TRBJ1-5; weak D call: TRBD1 (5 bases). The germline V gene encodes CDR1 MGHRA and CDR2 YSYEKL. V was cut by 6 bases and J by 0 bases, with 15 bases left in between. The CDR3 contains 16 residues. This chain's CDR3 is CASRIPWGVSNQPQHF. The CDR3 DNA follows: TGCGCCAGCAGGATCCCTTGGGGGGTTAGCAATCAGCCCCAGCATTTT.

The chain carries TRBV4-2 and TRBJ2-7; a possible D gene is TRBD2 (5 bases). CDR1 and CDR2 from the germline V gene are LGHNA and YNFKEQ. Deletions cut 1 base from V and 1 base from J, with 14 bases between. The CDR3 has 16 amino acids. The CDR3 loop reads CASSQVDGVLSYEQYF. Written as DNA, the CDR3 is TGTGCCAGCAGCCAAGTTGACGGGGTCTTGTCCTACGAGCAGTACTTC.

The CDR3 DNA reads TGCGCCAGCAGAGAAACCGGACAGGGGTACAATGAGCAGTTCTTC. This gives the protein CASRETGQGYNEQFF. The genes are TRBV10-2 and TRBJ2-1; 9 positions agree with TRBD1. The CDR3 runs 15 residues. From germline, CDR1 is WSHSY and CDR2 SAAADI. V lost 6 bases and J lost 4; bases outside the gene matches: 7.

The V gene is TRBV5-4, the J gene TRBJ2-7, with 7 positions matching TRBD1. The CDR3 consists of 14 residues. V lost 1 base, J lost 2 bases, and 3 bases stayed unmatched. The germline V gene encodes CDR1 SGHNT and CDR2 YYREEE (reference sequence). CDR3 in amino acids: CASSLRGPPYEQYF. In DNA form, the CDR3 reads TGTGCCAGCAGCTTGAGGGGGCCCCCCTACGAGCAGTACTTC.

This clone was recorded a few times. V is TRBV11-1 and J is TRBJ1-1; 10 bases fit TRBD1. The CDR3 extends over 15 amino acids. With V trimmed by 2 bases and J by 3 bases, 3 bases remained unmatched. Germline V gene data show CDR1 as SGHAT and CDR2 as FQDESV (reference sequence). The CDR3 bases are TGTGCCAGCAGCTTACCCGGACAGGGGGACACTGAAGCTTTCTTT. The encoded protein is CASSLPGQGDTEAFF.

The chain couples TRBV9 to TRBJ2-5, with 11 bases matching TRBD2. The junction had 5 bases not matched to a gene; V was cut back by 4 bases and J by 0 bases. CDR1 and CDR2 (germline): SGDLS, YYNGEE. The CDR3 is made up of 16 amino acids. The CDR3 sequence is CASSLGLAGHQETQYF. For the CDR3, the DNA is TGTGCCAGCAGCCTAGGACTAGCGGGCCACCAAGAGACCCAGTACTTC.

J is TRBJ1-2 and V is TRBV3-1 (or the pseudogene TRBV3-2), with a possible D match to TRBD1 (5 bases). The germline V and J ends were trimmed by 3 bases and 1 base, with 15 bases remaining between them. The CDR3 extends over 16 amino acids. In germline, CDR1 is LGHDT, CDR2 YNNKEL (reference sequence). CDR3 loop: CASSQEGRGFNYGYTF. For the CDR3, the DNA is TGTGCCAGCAGCCAGGAGGGGCGGGGTTTTAACTATGGCTACACCTTC.

The gene calls are TRBV14 and TRBJ2-1, with TRBD2 matching 8 bases. CDR3 size: 13 residues. Losses at the gene ends were 8 bases for V and 9 bases for J; bases not matched to a gene: 9. Looked up from germline, CDR1 is SGHDN and CDR2 is FVKESK. The CDR3 DNA is TGTGCCAGCCGGGGACTAGGGGGTAGTGAGCAGTTCTTC. Its translation is CASRGLGGSEQFF.

This chain joins TRBV7-8 and TRBJ1-5; D remains unclear. V lost 5 bases and J lost 0, with 17 bases in between. The CDR3 runs 17 residues. Per germline, CDR1 SGHVS and CDR2 FQNEAQ. The CDR3 bases are TGTGCCAGCAGCCCCATCGCGAGTCCCTATAGCAATCAGCCCCAGCATTTT. It is translated as CASSPIASPYSNQPQHF. Full variable domain (remainder filled in from reference TRBV7-8 and TRBJ1-5): GAGVSQSPRYKVAKRGQDVALRCDPISGHVSLFWYQQALGQGPEFLTYFQNEAQLDKSGLPSDRFFAERPEGSVSTLKIQRTQQEDSAVYLCASSPIASPYSNQPQHFGDGTRLSIL.

This chain links TRBV7-9 with TRBJ2-3; the match to TRBD2 covers 8 bases. Germline V CDR1 and CDR2: SEHNR, FQNEAQ (reference sequence). The trim removed 1 base at V and 1 base at J, leaving 1 base unmatched. The CDR3 runs 15 residues. The DNA of the CDR3 is TGTGCCAGCAGCTTAGGCGGGGGGCGCACAGATACGCAGTATTTT. This sequence encodes CASSLGGGRTDTQYF.

This sequence joins TRBV29-1 and TRBJ1-5; 9 nucleotides match TRBD1. The CDR3 length is 13 residues. V lost 6 bases to trimming and J lost 4 bases; unmatched junction nucleotides: 4. Germline V gives CDR1 SQVTM, CDR2 ANQGSEA. The CDR3 reads CSVGQGTNQPQHF. CDR3 nucleotides: TGCAGCGTCGGACAGGGGACGAATCAGCCCCAGCATTTT. The full variable domain, its missing parts supplied by reference TRBV29-1 and TRBJ1-5, is SAVISQKPSRDICQRGTSLTIQCQVDSQVTMMFWYRQQPGQSLTLIATANQGSEATYESGFVIDKFPISRPNLTFSTLTVSNMSPEDSSIYLCSVGQGTNQPQHFGDGTRLSIL.

The CDR3 loop reads CASSLNRGLDTGELFF. The CDR3 bases are TGTGCCAGCAGCTTAAATAGGGGGCTTGACACCGGGGAGCTGTTTTTT. The rearrangement uses TRBV7-3 and TRBJ2-2; 7 bases are shared with TRBD1. Unmatched junction bases numbered 5, after V lost 1 base and J lost 3 bases. The germline gives CDR1 SGHTA, CDR2 FQGTGA. The length of the CDR3 is 16 residues.

V is TRBV11-1 and J is TRBJ2-7; a possible D gene is TRBD2 (6 bases). This CDR3 is 14 amino acids long. The germline V gene encodes CDR1 SGHAT and CDR2 FQDESV (reference sequence). V gave up 3 bases and J gave up 6 bases, with 15 bases separating them. Here the CDR3 reads CASSFGGMPGEQYF. The CDR3 region has the DNA TGTGCCAGCAGCTTTGGCGGGATGCCGGGCGAGCAGTACTTC.

The rearrangement links TRBV7-8 to TRBJ1-5, with 7 positions matching TRBD1. After removal of 5 bases from V and 6 bases from J, the junction contained 7 bases not matched to a gene. From germline, CDR1 is SGHVS and CDR2 FQNEAQ. The CDR3 length is 14 residues. CDR3 sequence: CASSVDRRGQPQHF. In DNA, the CDR3 is TGTGCCAGCAGCGTGGACAGGAGAGGTCAGCCCCAGCATTTT.

The V gene is TRBV9, the J gene TRBJ1-2; 7 bases map to TRBD1. Germline V lookup: CDR1 SGDLS, CDR2 YYNGEE. Losses at the gene ends were 2 bases for V and 8 bases for J; bases not matched to a gene: 6. The CDR3 spans 13 residues. In DNA form, the CDR3 reads TGTGCCAGCAGCGTCTCGACAGGGATAGGCTACACCTTC. It is translated as CASSVSTGIGYTF.